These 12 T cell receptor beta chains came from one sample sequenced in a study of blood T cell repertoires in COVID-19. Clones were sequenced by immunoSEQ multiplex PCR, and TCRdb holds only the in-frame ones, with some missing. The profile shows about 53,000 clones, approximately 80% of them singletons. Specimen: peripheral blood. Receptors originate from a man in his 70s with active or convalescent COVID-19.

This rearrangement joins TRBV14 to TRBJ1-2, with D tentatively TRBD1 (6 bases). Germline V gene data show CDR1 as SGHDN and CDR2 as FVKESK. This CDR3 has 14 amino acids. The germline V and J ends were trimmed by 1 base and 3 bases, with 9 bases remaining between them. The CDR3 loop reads CASSQAGTYYGYTF. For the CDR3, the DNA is TGTGCCAGCAGCCAAGCCGGGACATACTATGGCTACACCTTC.

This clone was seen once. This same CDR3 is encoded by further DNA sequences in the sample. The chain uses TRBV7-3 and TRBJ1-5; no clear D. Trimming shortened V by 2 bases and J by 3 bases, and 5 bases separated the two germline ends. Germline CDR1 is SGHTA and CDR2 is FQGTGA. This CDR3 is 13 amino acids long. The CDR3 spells CASSLGPNQPQHF. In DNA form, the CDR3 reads TGTGCCAGCAGCTTAGGGCCCAATCAGCCCCAGCATTTT.

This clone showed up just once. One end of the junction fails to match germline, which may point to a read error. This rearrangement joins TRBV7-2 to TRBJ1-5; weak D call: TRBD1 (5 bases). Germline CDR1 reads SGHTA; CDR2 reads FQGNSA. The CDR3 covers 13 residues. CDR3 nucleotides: TGTGCCAGCAGCTTGGACACCAATCGGCCCCAGCATTTT. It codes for CASSLDTNRPQHF.

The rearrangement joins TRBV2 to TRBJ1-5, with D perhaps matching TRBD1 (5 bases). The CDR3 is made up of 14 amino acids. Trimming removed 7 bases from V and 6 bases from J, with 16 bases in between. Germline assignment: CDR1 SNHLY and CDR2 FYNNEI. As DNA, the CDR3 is TGTGCCAGCACCCTAGACAGTGTCAGTCAGCCCCAGCATTTT. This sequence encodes CASTLDSVSQPQHF.

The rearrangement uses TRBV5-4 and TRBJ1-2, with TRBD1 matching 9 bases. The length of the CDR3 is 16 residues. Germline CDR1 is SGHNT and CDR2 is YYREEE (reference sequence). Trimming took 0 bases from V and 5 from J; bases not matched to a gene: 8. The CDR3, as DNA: TGTGCCAGCAGCTTGGGCGTGTTGGGACAGGGTTATGGCTACACCTTC. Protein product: CASSLGVLGQGYGYTF.

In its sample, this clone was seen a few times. This CDR3 reads CASSFWTSGRTDTQYF. The CDR3 nucleotides are TGTGCCAGCAGTTTTTGGACTAGCGGGAGGACAGATACGCAGTATTTT. The J gene is TRBJ2-3, the V gene TRBV27, with 14 bases identical to TRBD2. CDR3 length: 16 amino acids. The V and J ends lost 3 bases and 3 bases, in that order; junction bases with no gene match: 2. From germline, CDR1 is MNHEY and CDR2 SMNVEV (reference sequence).

The CDR3 coding sequence is TGTGCCAGCAGCGAATGGGGCGGGGCCCGGGGGAATGGCTACACCTTC. Its protein is CASSEWGGARGNGYTF. J is TRBJ1-2 and V is TRBV9; D possibly corresponds to TRBD1 (5 bases). The germline V gene has CDR1 SGDLS and CDR2 YYNGEE. CDR3 length: 16 residues. V was pared by 3 bases and J by 6 bases, with 21 bases between.

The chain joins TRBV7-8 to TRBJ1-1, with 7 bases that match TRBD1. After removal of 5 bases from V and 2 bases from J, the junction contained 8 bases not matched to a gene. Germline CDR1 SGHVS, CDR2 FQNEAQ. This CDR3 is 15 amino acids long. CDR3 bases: TGTGCCAGCAGCCGAGAGGGGGCATCTAACACTGAAGCTTTCTTT. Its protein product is CASSREGASNTEAFF.

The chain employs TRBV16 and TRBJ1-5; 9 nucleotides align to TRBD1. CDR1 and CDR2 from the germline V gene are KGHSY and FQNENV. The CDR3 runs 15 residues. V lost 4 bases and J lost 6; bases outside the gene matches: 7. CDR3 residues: CASSPQGTGSQPQHF. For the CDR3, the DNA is TGTGCCAGCAGCCCACAGGGGACAGGGAGTCAGCCCCAGCATTTT.

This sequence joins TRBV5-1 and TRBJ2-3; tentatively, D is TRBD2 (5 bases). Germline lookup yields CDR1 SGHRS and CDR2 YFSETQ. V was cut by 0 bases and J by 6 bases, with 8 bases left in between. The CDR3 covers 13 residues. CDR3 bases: TGCGCCAGCAGCTTGGATACGGGGGATACGCAGTATTTT. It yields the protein CASSLDTGDTQYF.

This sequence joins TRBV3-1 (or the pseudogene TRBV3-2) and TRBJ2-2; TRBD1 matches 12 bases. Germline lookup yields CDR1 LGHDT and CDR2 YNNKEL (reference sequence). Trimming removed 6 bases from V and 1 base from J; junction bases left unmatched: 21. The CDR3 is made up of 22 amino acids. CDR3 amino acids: CASRRDRGLLAGWSGNTGELFF. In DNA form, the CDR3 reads TGTGCCAGCAGGCGGGACAGGGGGCTCCTTGCGGGGTGGTCGGGGAACACCGGGGAGCTGTTTTTT.

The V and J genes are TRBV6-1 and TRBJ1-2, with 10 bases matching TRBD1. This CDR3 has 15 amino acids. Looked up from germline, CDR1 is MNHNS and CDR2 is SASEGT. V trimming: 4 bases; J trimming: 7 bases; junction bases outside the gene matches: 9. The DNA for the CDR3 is TGTGCCAGCAGTGCAGCAAGACAGGGGGCTGGTGGCTACACCTTC. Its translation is CASSAARQGAGGYTF.